This T cell receptor (beta chain) was documented in a study of OX40 agonist ivuxolimab in advanced cancers. Anyone with autoimmune disease history or systemic immunosuppression was excluded. Assay used: immunoSEQ multiplex PCR; TCRdb lists only in-frame clones, some missing. This table has 70,000 or so clones, 90% appearing once. Per the germline V gene, CDR1 is SGHRS and CDR2 is YFSETQ. V lost 5 bases, J lost 5 bases, and 13 bases stayed unmatched. The CDR3 loop spans 15 amino acids. Study-level findings and limits: Antigen specificity remained undetermined for the expanded peripheral T cells.

As regards this clone: The antigen remains unidentified.

This TCR was sampled from an adult with an advanced solid tumor such as melanoma, head and neck, liver or kidney cancer. The chain carries TRBV5-1 and TRBJ2-7, with TRBD2 matching 7 bases. The sequences come from CD4+ or CD8+ T cells sorted from blood, collected in a trial of the OX40 agonist ivuxolimab. DNA for the CDR3: TGCGCCAGCAGTTCGGGGGGACCGTGGATCCACGAGCAGTACTTC. This encodes CASSSGGPWIHEQYF. Drawing the rest from reference TRBV5-1 and TRBJ2-7, the complete variable domain is KAGVTQTPRYLIKTRGQQVTLSCSPISGHRSVSWYQQTPGQGLQFLFEYFSETQRNKGNFPGRFSGRQFSNSRSEMNVSTLELGDSALYLCASSSGGPWIHEQYFGPGTRLTVT.